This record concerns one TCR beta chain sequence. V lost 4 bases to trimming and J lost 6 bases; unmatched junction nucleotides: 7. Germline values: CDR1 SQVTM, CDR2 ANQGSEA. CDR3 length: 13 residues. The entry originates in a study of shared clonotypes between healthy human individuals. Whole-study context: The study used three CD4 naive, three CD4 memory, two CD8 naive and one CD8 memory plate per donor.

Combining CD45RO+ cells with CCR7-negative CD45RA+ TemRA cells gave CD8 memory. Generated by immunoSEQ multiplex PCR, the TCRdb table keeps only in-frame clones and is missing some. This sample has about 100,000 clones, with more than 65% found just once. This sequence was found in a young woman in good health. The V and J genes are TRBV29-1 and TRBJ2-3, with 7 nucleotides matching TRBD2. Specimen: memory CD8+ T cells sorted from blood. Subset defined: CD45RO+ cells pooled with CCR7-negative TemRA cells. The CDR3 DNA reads TGCAGCGTTGGTCTAGCGGACTGGGATACGCAGTATTTT. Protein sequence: CSVGLADWDTQYF.